This T cell receptor beta chain derives from a study of blood T cell repertoires in COVID-19. Study-wide context: From T cells, B-cell-depleted T cells, or PBMCs came the material, which was cDNA or gDNA.

Germline assignment: CDR1 GTSNPN and CDR2 SVGIG (reference sequence). The CDR3 length is 12 residues. V lost 2 bases and J lost 1, with 5 bases in between. Researchers sorted participants into cohorts using their self-reported clinical history. Original methodology: Using reference gene primer amplification, nucleated cell counts were estimated. Clones were read by immunoSEQ multiplex PCR, and TCRdb kept only the in-frame ones, dropping some. The V and J calls and the clone size are those of that table, but D and trimming were determined from the DNA. The profile shows about 180,000 clones, around 90% of them singletons.

The TCR sequence derives from a woman aged 18-29 years who had recovered from COVID-19. V gene TRBV30 combines with J gene TRBJ1-1, with D unresolved. Sequenced material: PBMCs or T cells enriched from blood (not recorded which). CDR3 region: CAWSYGNTEAFF. The CDR3 DNA reads TGTGCCTGGAGTTACGGGAACACTGAAGCTTTCTTT.